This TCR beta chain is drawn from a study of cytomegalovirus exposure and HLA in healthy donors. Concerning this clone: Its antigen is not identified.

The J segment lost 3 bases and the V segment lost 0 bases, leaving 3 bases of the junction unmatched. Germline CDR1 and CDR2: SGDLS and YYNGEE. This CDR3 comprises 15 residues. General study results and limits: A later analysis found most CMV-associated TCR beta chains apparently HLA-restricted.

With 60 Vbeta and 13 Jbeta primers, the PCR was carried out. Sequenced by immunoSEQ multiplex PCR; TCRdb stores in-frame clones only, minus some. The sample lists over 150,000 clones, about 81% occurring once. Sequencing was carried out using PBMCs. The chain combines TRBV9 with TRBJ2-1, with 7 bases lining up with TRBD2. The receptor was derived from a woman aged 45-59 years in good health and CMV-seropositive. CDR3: CASSVVGGGYNEQFF. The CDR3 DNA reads TGTGCCAGCAGCGTAGTTGGCGGGGGCTACAATGAGCAGTTCTTC.